The TCR beta chain described here comes from a study of T cell clonotyping in hematopoietic cell transplantation. Looked up from germline, CDR1 is SGHNT and CDR2 is YYREEE (reference sequence). The length of the CDR3 is 18 residues. The ends lost 3 bases at V and 4 bases at J; junction bases unmatched: 10. The table came from immunoSEQ multiplex PCR; TCRdb's copy has only in-frame clones and leaves some out. The table has several thousand clones, approximately 87% seen once; the top ten hold more than 12%. Blood collection times were about day -28 and days 30, 100, 180 posttransplant. The genes are TRBV5-4 and TRBJ2-2; 12 positions match TRBD2. Specimen: peripheral blood mononuclear cells, collected 180 days after allogeneic stem cell transplant. The receptor's source is a female patient aged 50-59 years who had an allogeneic stem cell transplant from an unrelated donor, so the T cells may come from the graft donor. Some clones in this sample may be carry-over from other donors' samples. As DNA, the CDR3 is TGTGCCAGCAGCTCGCCCTACCTAGCGGGGGGGATCACCGGGGAGCTGTTTTTT. Its translation is CASSSPYLAGGITGELFF.